This T cell receptor (beta chain) was obtained from a study of blood T cells in healthy people across ages. Study context: About one barcoded TCR beta cDNA was captured per two T cells.

The V end was cut by 3 bases, the J end by 5 bases, with 14 bases between. There are 14 residues in the CDR3. Germline lookup yields CDR1 DFQATT and CDR2 SNEGSKA (reference sequence). Sample-barcoded 5' priming and a J-beta primer mix drove a second PCR of about 6 to 12 cycles. Using its own MiXCR run on the 5' RACE reads, TCRdb lists one record per CDR3 protein. The sample contains some 1.5 million distinct CDR3 sequences, approximately 43% of which appear only once. The chain links TRBV20-1 to TRBJ2-1, with D maybe TRBD1 (7 bases). Sequencing was performed on blood. The source of this sequence is a young woman in good health. CDR3 bases: TGCAGTGCTAGGCAGGGGGGAACCCACAATGAGCAGTTCTTC. This codes for CSARQGGTHNEQFF.